This is a list of T cell receptor beta chains from one sample in a study of blood T cell repertoires in COVID-19. Assay used: immunoSEQ multiplex PCR; TCRdb lists only in-frame clones, some missing. The sample carries tens of thousands of clones, around 87% recorded once. The material sequenced was peripheral blood. The origin of the receptors is a man between 60 and 75 years old with acute or convalescent COVID-19. Each CDR3 is given with its conserved first and last residue. The order of the fields is V gene, J gene, D gene, CDR3 protein, CDR3 DNA. The D gene is left open where the match is weak.

TRBV2	TRBJ2-7	TRBD2	CASSEGLAGVLYEQYF	TGTGCCAGCAGTGAAGGGCTAGCGGGGGTCCTTTACGAGCAGTACTTC
TRBV11-2	TRBJ2-7	TRBD2	CASRLRTSGGLSYEQYF	TGTGCCAGCAGGCTCCGGACTAGCGGGGGCCTCTCCTACGAGCAGTACTTC
TRBV19	TRBJ1-4	TRBD1	CASREQGEYEKLFF	TGTGCCAGTCGTGAACAGGGGGAATATGAAAAACTGTTTTTT
TRBV19	TRBJ2-2	TRBD1	CASQLTGAGTGELFF	TGTGCCAGCCAATTGACAGGGGCCGGGACCGGGGAGCTGTTTTTT
TRBV9	TRBJ1-6	TRBD1	CASNSGTGLGPSPLHF	TGTGCCAGCAATTCCGGGACAGGGTTAGGTCCTTCACCCCTCCACTTT
TRBV7-9	TRBJ1-6	.	CASSLDKNSPLHF	TGTGCCAGCAGCTTAGACAAAAATTCACCCCTCCACTTT
TRBV6-5	TRBJ2-1	TRBD1	CASSLQGFDEQFF	TGTGCCAGCAGTTTACAGGGGTTTGATGAGCAGTTCTTC
TRBV11-2	TRBJ1-6	TRBD1	CASSSLRTGHNSPLHF	TGTGCCAGCAGCTCGCTCAGGACAGGCCATAATTCACCCCTCCACTTT
TRBV6-5	TRBJ1-2	TRBD1	CASSYSRGQGYGYTF	TGTGCCAGCAGTTACTCGAGAGGACAGGGTTATGGCTACACCTTC
TRBV3-1/TRBV3-2	TRBJ1-6	.	CASSQAGSNSPLHF	TGTGCCAGCAGCCAAGCGGGGAGCAATTCACCCCTCCACTTT
TRBV4-3	TRBJ1-2	TRBD1	CASSHPLSGGVGYTF	TGCGCCAGCAGCCACCCCCTGTCAGGGGGCGTTGGCTACACCTTC
TRBV19	TRBJ1-3	.	CASTTLSGNTIYF	TGTGCCAGTACCACTCTCTCTGGAAACACCATATATTTT
TRBV19	TRBJ1-5	.	CASRGGRVYSNQPQHF	TGTGCCAGCCGAGGCGGCAGGGTTTATAGCAATCAGCCCCAGCATTTT